Each of the 16 T cell receptor beta chains below was sequenced from the same sample in a study of glioma-infiltrating T cells. Using RNA template, CDR3s of TCR alpha and beta were amplified with iRepertoire arm-PCR. TCRdb independently ran MiXCR on the multiplex PCR reads; one entry per CDR3 protein. The data contain approximately 93,000 distinct CDR3 sequences, 35% to 50% of them singletons. The sample comprised glioma tissue, nonneoplastic brain tissue, or PBMCs (not recorded which). The source is a human donor with low-grade glioma or glioblastoma, undergoing nonglioma brain surgery, or in good health (not recorded which).

This clonotype came up many times. This chain uses TRBV20-1 with TRBJ2-5; perhaps TRBD2 as D (5 bases). The CDR3 is 12 amino acids. Germline V CDR1 and CDR2: DFQATT, SNEGSKA (reference sequence). CDR3 amino acids: CSASRERETQYF. The CDR3 DNA reads as TGCAGCGCCAGTCGGGAAAGGGAGACCCAGTACTTC.

Concerning this clonotype itself: The CDR3 carries no conserved terminal phenylalanine or tryptophan, so it likely arises from a read error. No DNA is shown, since the ends of the CDR3 on it are uncertain; the CDR3 is the one TCRdb lists. This chain joins TRBV10-3 and TRBJ1-1; TRBD1, the table's D call, was not compared with the DNA. 13 amino acids form the CDR3, both terminal residues included. Germline CDR1 is ENHRY and CDR2 is SYGVKD. CDR3 region: CATMLDTHTEASS.

This clonotype was counted many times. The V call is TRBV2, the J call TRBJ2-5, with D possibly being TRBD1 (5 bases). This CDR3 spans 15 amino acids. Trimming left V 3 bases short and J 7 bases short, with 18 bases between. Germline V CDR1 and CDR2: SNHLY, FYNNEI. This CDR3 is CASSDLGQIIGTQYF. CDR3 sequence (DNA): TGTGCCAGCAGTGATTTGGGGCAGATTATAGGGACCCAGTACTTC.

Points on this clonotype: This clone may be a read error of a much larger clone one base away. This chain joins TRBV12-3 or TRBV12-4 and TRBJ2-1; 11 bases line up with TRBD2. The V and J ends lost 1 base and 4 bases, in that order; junction bases with no gene match: 6. The length of the CDR3 is 17 residues. CDR3 DNA sequence: TGTGCCAGCAGTTTAGGCGCACTAGCGGGAGTGTACAATGAGCAGTTCTTC. It codes for CASSLGALAGVYNEQFF.

Comments on this clonotype: At one end the junction does not follow the germline gene, possibly because of a read error. V is TRBV20-1 and J is TRBJ1-1; a possible D gene is TRBD1 (6 bases). Germline V gives CDR1 DFQATT, CDR2 SNEGSKA (reference sequence). The CDR3 consists of 15 residues. For the CDR3, the DNA is TGCAGCGCTAGAGGGGGGGGACTCATGAACACTGAAGCTTCCTTT. Its protein product is CSARGGGLMNTEASF.

This clonotype came up many times. The rearrangement uses TRBV20-1 and TRBJ2-1; maybe TRBD2 (6 bases). The ends were cut back, 0 bases at V and 4 bases at J, with 13 bases in the middle. CDR3 length: 15 amino acids. Germline CDR1 and CDR2: DFQATT and SNEGSKA (reference sequence). In DNA, the CDR3 is TGCAGTGCTAGAGATAGGGCGGGACCATACAATGAGCAGTTCTTC. This codes for CSARDRAGPYNEQFF.

On this clonotype itself: One junction end disagrees with the germline gene, perhaps due to a read error. The chain joins TRBV24-1 to TRBJ2-2; 8 bases line up with TRBD1. This CDR3 is 14 amino acids long. CDR1 and CDR2 from the germline V gene are KGHDR and SFDVKD. DNA for the CDR3: TGTGCCACCACCCCAGGGGGCTACACCGGAGAGCTGTTTTTT. It is translated as CATTPGGYTGELFF.

Worth noting for this clonotype: A read error is likely, as this CDR3 ends without the conserved phenylalanine or tryptophan. This chain's CDR3 is CASKTGGIAEVTEAFL. The DNA for the CDR3 is TGTGCCAGTAAAACAGGGGGCATCGCCGAGGTCACCGAAGCTTTCCTT. The gene calls are TRBV28 and TRBJ1-1, with 9 bases identical to TRBD1. The germline CDR1 and CDR2 sequences are MDHEN and SYDVKM. The V segment lost 9 bases and the J segment 8 bases; nucleotides outside the gene matches: 19. The CDR3 is 16 residues long.

The chain links TRBV7-6 to TRBJ1-1; no clear D. Trimming removed 5 bases at V and 0 bases at J, with 7 bases between. CDR1 and CDR2 (germline): SGHVS, FNYEAQ. The length of the CDR3 is 13 residues. CDR3 coding DNA: TGTGCCAGCAGCCCCCTCATGAACACTGAAGCTTTCTTT. Protein product: CASSPLMNTEAFF.

Worth noting for this clonotype: One junction end does not reproduce the germline sequence, and a read error may be involved. The chain employs TRBV20-1 and TRBJ1-5, with a tentative D call TRBD1 (5 bases). The CDR3 length is 16 residues. The germline CDR1 and CDR2 sequences are DFQATT and SNEGSKA (reference sequence). CDR3 sequence reads: CSASGSSGLSNQPQHF. CDR3 bases: TGCAGTGCTAGCGGTTCTTCGGGACTTTCGAATCAGCCACAGCATTTT.

This clonotype was seen at least ten times. The rearrangement uses TRBV9 and TRBJ2-3; 9 bases match TRBD2. J gave up 4 bases and V 0 bases, and 6 bases lay outside the gene matches. The V gene's germline CDR1 is SGDLS and CDR2 YYNGEE. The CDR3 has 16 residues. The CDR3 is CASSVVSSGAADTQYF. CDR3 in DNA: TGTGCCAGCAGCGTAGTTTCTAGCGGGGCCGCAGATACGCAGTATTTT.

In the case of this clonotype: A clone one base away is much larger, so this may be a read error. As DNA, the CDR3 is TGTGCCATCAGCTTAAGCTTAGCCAAAAACATTCAGTACTTC. Translation gives CAISLSLAKNIQYF. The V gene is TRBV11-2, the J gene TRBJ2-4; D ambiguous. The CDR3 length is 14 residues. Germline V gives CDR1 SGHAT, CDR2 FQNNGV.

The CDR3 is CATRDSGSGETQYF. The DNA of the CDR3 is TGTGCCACCAGAGATTCCGGCTCTGGGGAGACCCAGTACTTC. This chain joins TRBV15 and TRBJ2-3; D gene unclear. Near its end, the DNA agrees better with TRBJ2-5, so the J call may be wrong. The CDR3 is 14 amino acids. The germline V gene has CDR1 LNHNV and CDR2 YYDKDF (reference sequence).

A word on this clonotype: This may stem from a read error, because a much larger clone lies one nucleotide away. The V gene is TRBV12-3 or TRBV12-4, the J gene TRBJ2-3; D is perhaps TRBD1 (7 bases). V was shortened by 6 bases and J by 6 bases, with 13 bases between the two germline ends. The CDR3 totals 13 residues. The CDR3 is CASRDRDSDTQYF. DNA for the CDR3: TGTGCCAGCAGAGACAGGGACTCGGATACGCAGTATTTT.

This clonotype was counted many times. The V call is TRBV5-4, the J call TRBJ2-7; no firm D call. Germline CDR1 SGHNT, CDR2 YYREEE (reference sequence). The CDR3 extends over 13 amino acids. The V end lost 0 bases, the J end lost 7 bases, and 11 bases lay between the germline ends. The CDR3 loop is CASSLVGDLEQYF. The CDR3 DNA follows: TGTGCCAGCAGCTTGGTCGGCGATTTGGAGCAGTACTTC.

This clonotype was recorded at least ten times. The rearrangement links TRBV2 to TRBJ2-2; D is undetermined. The CDR3 has 14 residues. Germline V gives CDR1 SNHLY, CDR2 FYNNEI. V lost 4 bases and J 4 bases, leaving 10 bases between the germline ends. The CDR3 DNA reads as TGTGCCAGCAGTGTGGTCAGTTTCACCGGGGAGCTGTTTTTT. Its protein is CASSVVSFTGELFF.